This TCR beta chain was captured by sequencing in a study of blood T cell repertoires in COVID-19. Study details: Material from acute and convalescent COVID-19 was sourced from the United States, Italy and Spain. PBMCs, B-cell-depleted T cells, or T cells were the source of the cDNA or gDNA that made up the material.

Per the original data handling: From reference gene primer amplification, estimates of nucleated cell counts were derived. Clones were sequenced by immunoSEQ multiplex PCR, and TCRdb holds only the in-frame ones, with some missing. D and trimming were read from the DNA, whereas the V and J calls and clone size are those reported in that table. The table shows approximately 190,000 clones, with around 86% occurring only once. The CDR3 extends over 11 amino acids. The germline V gene has CDR1 GTSNPN and CDR2 SVGIG (reference sequence). V lost 5 bases and J 8 bases, leaving 12 bases between the germline ends. This clone was counted a few times.

The receptor was derived from an elderly man with acute or convalescent COVID-19. The sequencing input was peripheral blood. This rearrangement joins TRBV30 to TRBJ1-1; no reliable D call. The CDR3: CAWEMTGEAFF. CDR3 bases: TGTGCCTGGGAGATGACTGGCGAAGCTTTCTTT.